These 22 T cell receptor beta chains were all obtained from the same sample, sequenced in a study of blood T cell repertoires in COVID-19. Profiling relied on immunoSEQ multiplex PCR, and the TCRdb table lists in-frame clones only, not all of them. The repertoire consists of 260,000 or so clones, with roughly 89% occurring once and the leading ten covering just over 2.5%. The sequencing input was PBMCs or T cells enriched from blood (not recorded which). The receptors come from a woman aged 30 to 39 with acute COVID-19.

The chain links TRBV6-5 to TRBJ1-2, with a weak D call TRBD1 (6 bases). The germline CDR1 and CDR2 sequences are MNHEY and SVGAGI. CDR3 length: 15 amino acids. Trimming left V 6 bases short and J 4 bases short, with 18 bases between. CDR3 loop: CASSHHGQTAYGYTF. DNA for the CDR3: TGTGCCAGCAGCCACCATGGACAGACTGCCTATGGCTACACCTTC.

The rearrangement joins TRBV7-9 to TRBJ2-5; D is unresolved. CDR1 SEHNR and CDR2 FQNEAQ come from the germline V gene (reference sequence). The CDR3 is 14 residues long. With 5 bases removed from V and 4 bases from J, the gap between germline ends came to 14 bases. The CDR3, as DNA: TGTGCCAGCAGCACTGACTGGATGGGAGAGACCCAGTACTTC. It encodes CASSTDWMGETQYF. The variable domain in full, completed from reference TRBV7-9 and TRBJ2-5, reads DTGVSQNPRHKITKRGQNVTFRCDPISEHNRLYWYRQTLGQGPEFLTYFQNEAQLEKSRLLSDRFSAERPKGSFSTLEIQRTEQGDSAMYLCASSTDWMGETQYFGPGTRLLVL.

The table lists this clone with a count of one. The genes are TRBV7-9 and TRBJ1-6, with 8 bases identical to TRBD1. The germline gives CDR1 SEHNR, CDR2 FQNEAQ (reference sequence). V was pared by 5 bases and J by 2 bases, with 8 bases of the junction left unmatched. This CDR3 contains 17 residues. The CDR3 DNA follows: TGTGCCAGCAGCCGGACAGGGCTTAACACCTATAATTCACCCCTCCACTTT. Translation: CASSRTGLNTYNSPLHF.

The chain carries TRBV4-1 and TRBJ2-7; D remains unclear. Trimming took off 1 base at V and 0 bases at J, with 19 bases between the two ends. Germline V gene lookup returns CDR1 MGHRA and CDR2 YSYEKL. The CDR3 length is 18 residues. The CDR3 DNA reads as TGCGCCAGCAGCCAAGCACCGAGTAGTCCAGGTAGCTCCTACGAGCAGTACTTC. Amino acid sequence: CASSQAPSSPGSSYEQYF.

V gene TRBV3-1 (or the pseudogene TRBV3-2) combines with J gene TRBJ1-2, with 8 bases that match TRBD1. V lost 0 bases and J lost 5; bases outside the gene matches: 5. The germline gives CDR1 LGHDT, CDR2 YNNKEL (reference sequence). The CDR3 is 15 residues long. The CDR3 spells CASSQEDRVNYGYTF. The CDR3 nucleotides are TGTGCCAGCAGCCAAGAGGACAGGGTAAATTATGGCTACACCTTC.

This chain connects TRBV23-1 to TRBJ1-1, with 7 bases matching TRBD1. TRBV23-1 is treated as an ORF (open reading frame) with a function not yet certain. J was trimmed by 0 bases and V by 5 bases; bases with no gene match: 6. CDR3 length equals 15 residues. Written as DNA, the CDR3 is TGCGCCAGCAGTAGAAGACAGGGCATGAACACTGAAGCTTTCTTT. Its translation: CASSRRQGMNTEAFF.

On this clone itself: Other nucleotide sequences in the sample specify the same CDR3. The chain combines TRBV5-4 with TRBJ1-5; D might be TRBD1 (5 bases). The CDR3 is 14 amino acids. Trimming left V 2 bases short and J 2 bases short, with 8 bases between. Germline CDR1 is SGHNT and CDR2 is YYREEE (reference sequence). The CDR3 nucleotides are TGTGCCAGCAGCTTAGGAGGGGGCAATCAGCCCCAGCATTTT. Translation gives CASSLGGGNQPQHF.

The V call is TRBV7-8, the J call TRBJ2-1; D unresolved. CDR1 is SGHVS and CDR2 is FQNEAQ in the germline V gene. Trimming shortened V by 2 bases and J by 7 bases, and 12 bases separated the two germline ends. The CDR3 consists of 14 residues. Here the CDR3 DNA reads TGTGCCAGCAGCTTAAGTGGTGCGAAGAATGAGCAGTTCTTC. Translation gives CASSLSGAKNEQFF.

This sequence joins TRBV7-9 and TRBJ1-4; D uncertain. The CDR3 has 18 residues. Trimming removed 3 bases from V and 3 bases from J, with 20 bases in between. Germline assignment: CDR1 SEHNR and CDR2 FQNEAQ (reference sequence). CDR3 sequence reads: CASSFPSGPEAPNEKLFF. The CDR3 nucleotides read TGTGCCAGCAGCTTCCCCTCGGGTCCCGAAGCGCCTAATGAAAAACTGTTTTTT.

In nucleotides, the CDR3 is TGCAGCGCGACTAGCGGGGAGGTGGAGCAGTACTTC. It encodes CSATSGEVEQYF. The rearrangement uses TRBV29-1 and TRBJ2-7, with 11 nucleotides matching TRBD2. Germline V gene sequence: CDR1 SQVTM, CDR2 ANQGSEA. The CDR3 has 12 residues. Germline trimming cut 7 bases from V and 7 bases from J; bases unmatched to any gene: 6.

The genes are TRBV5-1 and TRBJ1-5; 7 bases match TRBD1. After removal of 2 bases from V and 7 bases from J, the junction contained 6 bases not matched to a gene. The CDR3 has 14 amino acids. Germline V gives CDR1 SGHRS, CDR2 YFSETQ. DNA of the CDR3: TGCGCCAGCAGCTTAAAAGGGGGCAGCCAGCCCCAGCATTTT. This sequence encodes CASSLKGGSQPQHF.

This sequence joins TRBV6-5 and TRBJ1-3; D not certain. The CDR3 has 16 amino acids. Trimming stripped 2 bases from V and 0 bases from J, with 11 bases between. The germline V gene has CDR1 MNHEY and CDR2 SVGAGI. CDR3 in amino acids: CASSYTRYSSGNTIYF. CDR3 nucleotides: TGTGCCAGCAGTTACACCAGATACAGCTCTGGAAACACCATATATTTT.

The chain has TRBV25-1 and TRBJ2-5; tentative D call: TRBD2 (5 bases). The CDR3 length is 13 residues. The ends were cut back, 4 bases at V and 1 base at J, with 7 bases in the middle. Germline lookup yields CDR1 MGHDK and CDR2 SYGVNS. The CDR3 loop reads CASSGTLQETQYF. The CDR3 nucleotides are TGTGCCAGCAGTGGGACTCTCCAAGAGACCCAGTACTTC.

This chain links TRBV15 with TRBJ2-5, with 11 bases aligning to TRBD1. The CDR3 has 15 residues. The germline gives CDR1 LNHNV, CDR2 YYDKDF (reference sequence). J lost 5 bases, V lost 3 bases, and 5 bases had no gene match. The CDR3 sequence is CATSSLRDRGETQYF. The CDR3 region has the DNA TGTGCCACCAGCAGCCTTCGGGACAGGGGGGAGACCCAGTACTTC.

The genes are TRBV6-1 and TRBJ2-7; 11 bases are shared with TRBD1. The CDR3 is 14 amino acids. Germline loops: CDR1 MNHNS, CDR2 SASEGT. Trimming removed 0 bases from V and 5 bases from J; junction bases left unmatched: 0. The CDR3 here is CASSEADRGHEQYF. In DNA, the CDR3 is TGTGCCAGCAGTGAAGCGGACAGGGGGCACGAGCAGTACTTC.

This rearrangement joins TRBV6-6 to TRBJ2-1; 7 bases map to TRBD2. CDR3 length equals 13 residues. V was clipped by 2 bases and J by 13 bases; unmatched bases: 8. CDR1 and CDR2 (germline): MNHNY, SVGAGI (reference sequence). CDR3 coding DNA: TGTGCCAGCAGTTACGGGGAGGGCCAGGGACAGTTCTTC. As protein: CASSYGEGQGQFF.

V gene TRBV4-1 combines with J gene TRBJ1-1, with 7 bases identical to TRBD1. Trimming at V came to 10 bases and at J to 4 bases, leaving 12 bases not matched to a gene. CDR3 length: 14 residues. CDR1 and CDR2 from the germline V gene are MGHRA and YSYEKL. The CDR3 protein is CATRQGMSGTEAFF. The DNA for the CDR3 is TGCGCCACCAGACAGGGAATGTCGGGCACTGAAGCTTTCTTT.

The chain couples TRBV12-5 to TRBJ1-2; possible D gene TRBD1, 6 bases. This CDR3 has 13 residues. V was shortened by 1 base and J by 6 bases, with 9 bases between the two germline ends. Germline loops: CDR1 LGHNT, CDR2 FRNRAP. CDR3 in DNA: TGTGCTAGTGGTTTGGCAACAGGGAATGGCTACACCTTC. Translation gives CASGLATGNGYTF.

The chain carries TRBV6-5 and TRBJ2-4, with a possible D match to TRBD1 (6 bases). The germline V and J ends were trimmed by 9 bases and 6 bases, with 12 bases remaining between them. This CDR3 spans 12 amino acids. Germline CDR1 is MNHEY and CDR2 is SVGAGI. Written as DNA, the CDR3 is TGTGCCAGGACAGGAAACGGAAACATTCAGTACTTC. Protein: CARTGNGNIQYF.

Written as DNA, the CDR3 is TGTGCCACCAGTGATTTCGGGACAGGCAACAATGAGCAGTTCTTC. Translation: CATSDFGTGNNEQFF. V usage is TRBV24-1 and J usage is TRBJ2-1, with 8 bases fitting TRBD1. Losses at the gene ends were 1 base for V and 5 bases for J; bases not matched to a gene: 3. The CDR3 covers 15 residues. From germline, CDR1 is KGHDR and CDR2 SFDVKD.

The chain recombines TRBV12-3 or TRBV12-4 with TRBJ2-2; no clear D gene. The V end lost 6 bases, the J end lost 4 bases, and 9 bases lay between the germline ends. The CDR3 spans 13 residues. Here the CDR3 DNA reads TGTGCCAGCAGACCAATACTCACCGGGGAGCTGTTTTTT. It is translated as CASRPILTGELFF.

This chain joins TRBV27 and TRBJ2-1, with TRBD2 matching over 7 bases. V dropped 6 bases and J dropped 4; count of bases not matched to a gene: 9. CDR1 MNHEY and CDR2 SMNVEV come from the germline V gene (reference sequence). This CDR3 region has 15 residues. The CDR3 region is CASSFEWGGYNEQFF. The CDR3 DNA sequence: TGTGCCAGCAGCTTTGAGTGGGGGGGGTACAATGAGCAGTTCTTC.